The clone carrying this T cell receptor beta chain was detected only a few times. Data came from immunoSEQ multiplex PCR; TCRdb stores just in-frame clones and leaves some out. The sample consists of about 72,000 clones, approximately 91% of them appearing once. Germline V gene lookup returns CDR1 LGHNT and CDR2 FRNRAP. Trimming at V came to 5 bases and at J to 7 bases, leaving 8 bases not matched to a gene. The CDR3 has 14 residues. The data derive from a study of T cells after somatic rescue of genetic block. The rearrangement uses TRBV12-5 and TRBJ2-3; 8 bases are a match to TRBD2. Input material: peripheral blood mononuclear cells (PBMCs). The clonotype originates from a young man. The CDR3 here is CASGPGSGSYTQYF. CDR3 in DNA: TGTGCTAGTGGTCCAGGGAGCGGGAGTTATACGCAGTATTTT.